This T cell receptor beta chain was documented in a study of shared clonotypes between healthy human individuals. Overall study: The cohort comprised a couple of women and a few men. Their ages spanned 18 to 49 years. Each donor's CD4 naive and CD4 memory cells filled three plates apiece, CD8 naive two, and CD8 memory one.

Naive CD8 cells were CD45RO-negative, positively selected for CCR7, excluding terminally differentiated effector memory CD45RA+ cells. TCRdb's table, derived via immunoSEQ multiplex PCR, lists solely in-frame clones and lacks some. Of about 2.1 million clones in the sample, around 93% are singletons; the top ten hold approximately 1.7%. Germline V lookup: CDR1 SEHNR, CDR2 FQNEAQ (reference sequence). J lost 7 bases, V lost 5 bases, and 8 bases had no gene match. CDR3 length: 16 residues. This receptor was identified in a man younger than 35 in good health. Some clones in this sample may be carry-over from other donors' samples. The source material was naive CD8+ T cells from PBMCs. This rearrangement joins TRBV7-9 to TRBJ2-1; 13 nucleotides align to TRBD2. The CDR3 is CASSPPTSGRGNEQFF. The CDR3 coding sequence is TGTGCCAGCAGCCCCCCCACTAGCGGGAGGGGAAATGAGCAGTTCTTC.